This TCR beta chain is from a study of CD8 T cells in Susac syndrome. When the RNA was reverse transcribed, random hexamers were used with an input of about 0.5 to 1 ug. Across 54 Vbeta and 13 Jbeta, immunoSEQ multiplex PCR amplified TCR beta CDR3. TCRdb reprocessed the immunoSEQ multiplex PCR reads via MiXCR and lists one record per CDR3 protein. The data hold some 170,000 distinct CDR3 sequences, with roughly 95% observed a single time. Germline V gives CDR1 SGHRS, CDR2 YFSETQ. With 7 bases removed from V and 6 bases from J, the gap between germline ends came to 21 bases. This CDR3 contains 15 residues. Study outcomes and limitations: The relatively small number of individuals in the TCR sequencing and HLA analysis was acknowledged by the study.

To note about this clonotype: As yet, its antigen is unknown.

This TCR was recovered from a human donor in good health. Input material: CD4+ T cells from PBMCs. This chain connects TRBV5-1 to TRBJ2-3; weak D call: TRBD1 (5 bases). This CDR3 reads CASRRKDNPRDTQYF. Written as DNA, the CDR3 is TGCGCCAGCCGCCGAAAGGACAACCCGCGGGATACGCAGTATTTT.